These 5 T cell receptor beta chains were sequenced from one sample in a study of CD8 T cells in Susac syndrome. cDNA came from roughly 0.53 to 1 ug RNA primed by random hexamers. TCRdb analysed the immunoSEQ multiplex PCR reads with MiXCR anew, one entry per CDR3 protein. This sample has some 120,000 distinct CDR3 sequences; approximately 94% occur once, and the top ten carry about 0.12%. The sample consisted of CD4+ T cells from PBMCs. The origin of the receptors is a human donor with multiple sclerosis.

V and J are TRBV12-3 or TRBV12-4 and TRBJ1-1; the D is unclear. Trimming pared 3 bases from V and 4 bases from J, leaving 9 bases between. CDR3 length equals 13 residues. CDR3: CASSLTEGTEAFF. CDR3 DNA sequence: TGTGCCAGCAGTTTGACGGAAGGCACTGAAGCTTTCTTT.

The CDR3: CASSPRGASGTDEQFF. CDR3 coding DNA: TGTGCCAGCAGCCCCAGGGGGGCTAGCGGGACGGATGAGCAGTTCTTC. This rearrangement joins TRBV7-9 to TRBJ2-1, with TRBD2 matching over 9 bases. From germline, CDR1 is SEHNR and CDR2 FQNEAQ (reference sequence). The CDR3 runs 16 residues. The junction had 13 bases not matched to a gene; V was cut back by 5 bases and J by 8 bases.

CDR3 bases: TGTGCCAGCAGCCCCCTCGTTGGCGGAGCTTTCTTT. It is translated as CASSPLVGGAFF. The chain employs TRBV5-8 and TRBJ1-1; no reliable D call. The CDR3 runs 12 residues. Between the trimmed V and J ends, which lost 4 bases and 10 bases, there was a span of 14 bases. Germline V CDR1 and CDR2: SGHTS, YDEGEE.

This chain links TRBV5-6 with TRBJ1-5; D gene uncertain. This CDR3 is 15 amino acids long. Germline CDR1 is SGHDT and CDR2 is YYEEEE. V gave up 0 bases and J gave up 0 bases, with 7 bases separating them. The DNA for the CDR3 is TGTGCCAGCAGCTTGGGCAGCAATAGCAATCAGCCCCAGCATTTT. Amino acid sequence: CASSLGSNSNQPQHF.

The gene calls are TRBV6-6 and TRBJ1-4, with D maybe TRBD1 (6 bases). The CDR3 runs to 14 residues. Germline CDR1 reads MNHNY; CDR2 reads SVGAGI (reference sequence). V was cut by 7 bases and J by 2 bases, with 11 bases left in between. DNA of the CDR3: TGTGCCAGCATCAAGGGGGACACTAATGAAAAACTGTTTTTT. As protein: CASIKGDTNEKLFF.